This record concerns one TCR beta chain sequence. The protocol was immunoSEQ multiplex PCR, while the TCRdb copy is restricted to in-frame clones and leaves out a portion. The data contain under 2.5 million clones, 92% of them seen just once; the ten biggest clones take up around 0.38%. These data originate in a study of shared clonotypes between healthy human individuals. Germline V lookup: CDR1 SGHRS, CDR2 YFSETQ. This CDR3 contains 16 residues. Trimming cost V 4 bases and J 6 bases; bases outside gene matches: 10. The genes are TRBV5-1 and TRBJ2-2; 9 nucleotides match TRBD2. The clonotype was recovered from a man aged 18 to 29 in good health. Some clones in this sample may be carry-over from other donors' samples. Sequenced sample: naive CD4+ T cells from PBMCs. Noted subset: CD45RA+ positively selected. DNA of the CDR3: TGCGCCAGCAGCCCCTACGCGGGAGGGGGATCCGGGGAGCTGTTTTTT. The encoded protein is CASSPYAGGGSGELFF.